These 25 T cell receptor beta chains share one sample of origin, sequenced in a study of CD8+CD57+ T cells in acquired aplastic anemia. Researchers used genomic DNA as the template to profile TCR beta VDJ and CDR3. TCRdb redid the calling of the reads with MiXCR, one entry per CDR3 protein. This table holds roughly 200,000 distinct CDR3 sequences, 65% found once. Selection for sequencing was limited to patients who had shown CD8+CD57+ cell expansion by flow cytometry. The specimen was sorted CD4+, CD8+, or CD8+CD57+ T cells (not recorded which) from PBMCs. The receptors derive from a human donor with aplastic anemia.

The chain employs TRBV10-3 and TRBJ2-3, with 9 bases that match TRBD1. Germline V gives CDR1 ENHRY, CDR2 SYGVKD. V trimming: 5 bases; J trimming: 2 bases; junction bases outside the gene matches: 5. This CDR3 region has 15 residues. CDR3 sequence: CAISPGQGPTDTQYF. The CDR3 DNA reads as TGTGCCATCAGTCCGGGACAGGGACCCACAGATACGCAGTATTTT.

This chain links TRBV20-1 with TRBJ2-7; D is possibly TRBD1 (6 bases). This CDR3 region has 16 residues. The V gene's germline CDR1 is DFQATT and CDR2 SNEGSKA (reference sequence). The ends were cut back, 0 bases at V and 2 bases at J, with 17 bases in the middle. This chain's CDR3 is CSARDRGQWRTYEQYF. DNA of the CDR3: TGCAGTGCTAGAGACAGAGGACAGTGGAGAACCTACGAGCAGTACTTC.

This clonotype was recorded once. The chain couples TRBV15 to TRBJ2-2; TRBD2 matches 7 bases. Germline-derived CDR1 and CDR2 are LNHNV and YYDKDF (reference sequence). V dropped 2 bases and J dropped 1; count of bases not matched to a gene: 4. This CDR3 comprises 16 residues. The CDR3 DNA is TGTGCCACCAGCAGAAAACGGGAGGTGAACACCGGGGAGCTGTTTTTT. This gives the protein CATSRKREVNTGELFF.

The rearrangement joins TRBV10-1 to TRBJ2-3; D is possibly TRBD2 (6 bases). The V end lost 4 bases, the J end lost 4 bases, and 15 bases lay between the germline ends. The CDR3 runs 15 residues. The V gene's germline CDR1 is WNHNN and CDR2 SYGVQD (reference sequence). CDR3 amino acids: CASSAVSGAPDTQYF. CDR3 bases: TGCGCCAGCAGTGCCGTTTCGGGAGCGCCAGATACGCAGTATTTT.

This clonotype was counted a single time. V usage is TRBV11-2 and J usage is TRBJ2-1; 11 bases align to TRBD1. CDR1 is SGHAT and CDR2 is FQNNGV in the germline V gene. The V and J ends lost 5 bases and 9 bases, in that order; junction bases with no gene match: 12. The CDR3 loop spans 16 amino acids. This CDR3 is CASSRGLGQGASEQFF. In nucleotides, the CDR3 is TGTGCCAGCAGCCGCGGGCTTGGACAGGGGGCTAGTGAGCAGTTCTTC.

This clonotype was seen just once. V and J are TRBV29-1 and TRBJ1-2; D remains unclear. The V and J ends lost 8 bases and 2 bases respectively, with 15 bases between them. Germline CDR1 SQVTM, CDR2 ANQGSEA. CDR3 length: 13 residues. CDR3 nucleotides: TGCAGCAAAAAAGGACGGAGCAACTATGGCTACACCTTC. Amino acids: CSKKGRSNYGYTF.

This clonotype showed up just once. The chain employs TRBV9 and TRBJ2-5, with D hard to call. This CDR3 comprises 13 residues. Looked up from germline, CDR1 is SGDLS and CDR2 is YYNGEE. CDR3 coding DNA: TGTGTCACCAGCCGATTAGCTGAAGAGACCCAGTACTTC. Translation gives CVTSRLAEETQYF.

This clonotype has only a few counts. V usage is TRBV12-5 and J usage is TRBJ2-2, with TRBD2 identical over 8 bases. Germline V gene lookup returns CDR1 LGHNT and CDR2 FRNRAP. The CDR3 is 14 amino acids. This chain's CDR3 is CASGGSGNTGELFF. The CDR3 DNA reads TGTGCCAGCGGGGGTTCTGGAAACACCGGGGAGCTGTTTTTT.

This sequence joins TRBV13 and TRBJ2-3; 15 nucleotides line up with TRBD2. The CDR3 is 19 residues long. J gave up 0 bases and V 4 bases, and 8 bases lay outside the gene matches. The germline gives CDR1 PRHDT, CDR2 FYEKMQ (reference sequence). In DNA form, the CDR3 reads TGTGCCAGCAGCTCTCCGGGACTAGCGGGGGGCATGAGCACAGATACGCAGTATTTT. Protein product: CASSSPGLAGGMSTDTQYF.

The J gene is TRBJ2-3, the V gene TRBV7-2; TRBD2 aligns across 8 bases. CDR1 is SGHTA, CDR2 FQGNSA, per germline. V trimming: 0 bases; J trimming: 0 bases; junction bases outside the gene matches: 8. There are 18 residues in the CDR3. The CDR3 DNA reads TGTGCCAGCAGCTTAGCACGAGGACTAGCAGCTAGCACAGATACGCAGTATTTT. This sequence encodes CASSLARGLAASTDTQYF.

The chain combines TRBV20-1 with TRBJ1-1; D call uncertain. This CDR3 region has 12 residues. Germline CDR1 DFQATT, CDR2 SNEGSKA (reference sequence). The CDR3 sequence: CRADVLNTEAFF. CDR3 sequence (DNA): TGCAGAGCGGACGTCTTGAACACTGAAGCTTTCTTT.

This clonotype was observed at least ten times. Here the CDR3 DNA reads TGTGCCAGCAGCGTAACGGGACTTTCGGTTTCCGATACGCAGTATTTT. Residues: CASSVTGLSVSDTQYF. V gene TRBV9 combines with J gene TRBJ2-3; the D gene is possibly TRBD2 (6 bases). This CDR3 has 16 amino acids. In germline, CDR1 is SGDLS, CDR2 YYNGEE. V lost 1 base, J lost 6 bases, and 18 bases lay in between.

This sequence joins TRBV7-9 and TRBJ2-7; D remains ambiguous. V gave up 3 bases and J gave up 2 bases, with 17 bases separating them. CDR1 SEHNR and CDR2 FQNEAQ come from the germline V gene (reference sequence). The CDR3 runs 16 residues. This chain's CDR3 is CASSFATTSATYEQYF. In nucleotides, the CDR3 is TGTGCCAGCAGCTTTGCCACGACGTCGGCGACCTACGAGCAGTACTTC.

The genes are TRBV29-1 and TRBJ2-3, with D perhaps matching TRBD1 (8 bases). Trimming cost V 6 bases and J 0 bases, with 19 bases left between them. Germline lookup yields CDR1 SQVTM and CDR2 ANQGSEA. The length of the CDR3 is 16 residues. The CDR3 nucleotides are TGCAGCGTAAGCGGGACAGGCCCTCCTAGCACAGATACGCAGTATTTT. The encoded protein is CSVSGTGPPSTDTQYF.

This chain joins TRBV10-3 and TRBJ2-1; TRBD2 matches at 11 bases. This CDR3 region has 15 residues. CDR1 and CDR2 from the germline V gene are ENHRY and SYGVKD. V was pared by 10 bases and J by 5 bases, with 10 bases of the junction left unmatched. CDR3 DNA sequence: TGTGCCAGCAGACAGACTAGCGGGGTTCACAATGAGCAGTTCTTC. This gives the protein CASRQTSGVHNEQFF.

The chain combines TRBV11-3 with TRBJ2-1, with 9 bases fitting TRBD2. CDR1 is SGHNT and CDR2 is YENEEA in the germline V gene. V lost 5 bases to trimming and J lost 8 bases; unmatched junction nucleotides: 10. The CDR3 extends over 15 amino acids. The CDR3 DNA reads TGTGCCAGCAGCAGAGGCGGGGGGGCCCGTTATGAGCAGTTCTTC. Translating gives CASSRGGGARYEQFF.

CDR3 coding DNA: TGTGCCATCAGAATCGAAGATAATTCACCCCTCCACTTT. Translating it yields CAIRIEDNSPLHF. V usage is TRBV10-3 and J usage is TRBJ1-6; no definite D call. The CDR3 has 13 residues. Trimming pared 6 bases from V and 5 bases from J, leaving 8 bases between. Germline assignment: CDR1 ENHRY and CDR2 SYGVKD.

There are a few counts of this clonotype. The J gene is TRBJ2-7, the V gene TRBV7-6; 10 bases line up with TRBD2. This CDR3 spans 15 amino acids. V shed 1 base and J 3 bases; nucleotides not matched to a gene: 3. Germline CDR1 SGHVS, CDR2 FNYEAQ. CDR3 coding DNA: TGTGCCAGCAGCTTAGGGACTAGCGGAGTCTACGAGCAGTACTTC. Amino acids: CASSLGTSGVYEQYF.

This chain's CDR3 is CSAKPGTGTTETQYF. CDR3 bases: TGCAGCGCAAAACCCGGGACAGGGACAACAGAGACCCAGTACTTC. The chain is built from TRBV29-1 and TRBJ2-5; the match to TRBD1 covers 9 bases. The length of the CDR3 is 15 residues. V shed 7 bases, J shed 4 bases, and the junction held 13 bases outside the gene matches. Germline V gene lookup returns CDR1 SQVTM and CDR2 ANQGSEA.

This clonotype has a count of ten or more. The J gene is TRBJ1-4, the V gene TRBV6-5; 9 bases are a match to TRBD1. V gave up 6 bases and J gave up 7 bases; unmatched junction bases: 15. This CDR3 region has 17 residues. Germline-derived CDR1 and CDR2 are MNHEY and SVGAGI. CDR3 nucleotide sequence: TGTGCCAGCAGAAACAGGGGGCGAGGTTGGGGAAGTGAAAAACTGTTTTTT. Translation gives CASRNRGRGWGSEKLFF.

This clonotype was seen only a few times. V and J are TRBV29-1 and TRBJ2-7, with 7 bases fitting TRBD1. The CDR3 sequence is 13 residues long. CDR1 SQVTM and CDR2 ANQGSEA come from the germline V gene. Losses at the gene ends were 6 bases for V and 0 bases for J; bases not matched to a gene: 5. The CDR3 sequence is CSVVRGLSYEQYF. CDR3 bases: TGCAGCGTAGTTAGGGGGCTCTCCTACGAGCAGTACTTC.

The chain couples TRBV20-1 to TRBJ2-7; no definite D call. Germline CDR1 is DFQATT and CDR2 is SNEGSKA (reference sequence). The CDR3 covers 14 residues. V lost 1 base, J lost 2 bases, and 12 bases lay in between. The CDR3 protein is CSARVSGLTYEQYF. The CDR3 coding sequence is TGCAGTGCTAGAGTATCGGGTCTTACCTACGAGCAGTACTTC.

The chain links TRBV7-9 to TRBJ2-7; 8 nucleotides agree with TRBD1. V shed 1 base, J shed 5 bases, and the junction held 19 bases outside the gene matches. Germline V gene data show CDR1 as SEHNR and CDR2 as FQNEAQ (reference sequence). This CDR3 contains 19 residues. This chain's CDR3 is CASSLVVLTGARGRDEQYF. DNA of the CDR3: TGTGCCAGCAGCTTAGTGGTGCTGACAGGGGCGAGGGGTCGGGACGAGCAGTACTTC.

The chain couples TRBV19 to TRBJ1-2; a possible D gene is TRBD1 (5 bases). The germline V gene has CDR1 LNHDA and CDR2 SQIVND (reference sequence). Trimming removed 8 bases at V and 2 bases at J, with 12 bases between. The CDR3 is made up of 13 amino acids. The CDR3 sequence: CASAPGGNYGYTF. The CDR3 coding sequence is TGTGCCAGTGCTCCCGGGGGAAACTATGGCTACACCTTC.

This sequence joins TRBV19 and TRBJ2-7; D is ambiguous. The CDR3 totals 14 residues. V lost 5 bases and J 3 bases, leaving 14 bases between the germline ends. Germline CDR1 and CDR2: LNHDA and SQIVND (reference sequence). CDR3 amino acids: CASSPGRTYYEQYF. The CDR3, as DNA: TGTGCCAGTAGTCCCGGACGAACTTACTACGAGCAGTACTTC.